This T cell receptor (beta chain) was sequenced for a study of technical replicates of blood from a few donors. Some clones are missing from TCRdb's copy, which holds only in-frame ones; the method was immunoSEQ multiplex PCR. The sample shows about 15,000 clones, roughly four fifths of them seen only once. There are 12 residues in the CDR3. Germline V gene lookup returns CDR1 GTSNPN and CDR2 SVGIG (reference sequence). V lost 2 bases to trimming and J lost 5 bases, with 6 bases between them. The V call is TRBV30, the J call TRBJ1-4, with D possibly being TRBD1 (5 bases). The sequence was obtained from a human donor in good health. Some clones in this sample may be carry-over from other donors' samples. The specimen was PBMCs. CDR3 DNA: TGTGCCTGGAGTCCAGGGAATGAAAAACTGTTTTTT. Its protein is CAWSPGNEKLFF.